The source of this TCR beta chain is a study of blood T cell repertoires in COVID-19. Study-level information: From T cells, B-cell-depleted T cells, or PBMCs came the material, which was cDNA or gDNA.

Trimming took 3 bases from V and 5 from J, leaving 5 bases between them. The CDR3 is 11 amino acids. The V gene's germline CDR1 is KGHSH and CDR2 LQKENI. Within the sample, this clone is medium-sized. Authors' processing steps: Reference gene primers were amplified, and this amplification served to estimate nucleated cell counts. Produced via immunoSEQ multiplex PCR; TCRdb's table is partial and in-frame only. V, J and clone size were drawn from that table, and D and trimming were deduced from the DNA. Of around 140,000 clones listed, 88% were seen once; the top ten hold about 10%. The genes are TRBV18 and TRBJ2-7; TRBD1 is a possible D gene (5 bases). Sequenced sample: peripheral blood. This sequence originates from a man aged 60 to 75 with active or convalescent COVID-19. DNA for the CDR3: TGTGCCAGCTCACCGACAGACGAGCAGTACTTC. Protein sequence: CASSPTDEQYF.